This entry features one T cell receptor beta chain sequence. The sample belongs to a study of blood T cell repertoires in COVID-19. The wider study: The cDNA or gDNA used as material had been derived from T cells, B-cell-depleted T cells, or PBMCs.

This CDR3 comprises 19 residues. V was clipped by 5 bases and J by 2 bases; unmatched bases: 15. Germline loops: CDR1 MNHNY, CDR2 SVGAGI (reference sequence). Data came from immunoSEQ multiplex PCR; TCRdb stores just in-frame clones and leaves some out. This table has a few hundred thousand clones, 75% to 90% appearing once. This receptor was identified in a man aged 30 to 45 who had recovered from COVID-19. The sample consisted of PBMCs or T cells enriched from blood (not recorded which). The V and J genes are TRBV6-6 and TRBJ1-5, with 10 bases aligning to TRBD1. CDR3 loop: CASSPTGTGVIVGNQPQHF. As DNA, the CDR3 is TGTGCCAGCAGTCCGACCGGGACAGGGGTAATAGTGGGCAATCAGCCCCAGCATTTT.